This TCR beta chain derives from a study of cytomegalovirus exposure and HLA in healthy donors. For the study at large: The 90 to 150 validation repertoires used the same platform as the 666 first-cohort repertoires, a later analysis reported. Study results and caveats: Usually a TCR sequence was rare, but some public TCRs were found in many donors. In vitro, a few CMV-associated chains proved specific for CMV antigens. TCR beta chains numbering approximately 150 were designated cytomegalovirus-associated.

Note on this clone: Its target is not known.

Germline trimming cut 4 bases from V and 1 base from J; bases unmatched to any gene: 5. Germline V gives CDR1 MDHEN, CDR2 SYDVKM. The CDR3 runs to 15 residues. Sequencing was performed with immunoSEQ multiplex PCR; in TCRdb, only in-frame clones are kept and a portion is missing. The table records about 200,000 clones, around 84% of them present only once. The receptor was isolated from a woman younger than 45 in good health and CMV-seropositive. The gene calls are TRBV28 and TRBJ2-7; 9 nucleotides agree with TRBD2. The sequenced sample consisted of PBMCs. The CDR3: CASSSLAGESYEQYF. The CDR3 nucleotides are TGTGCCAGCAGTTCCTTAGCGGGAGAATCCTACGAGCAGTACTTC.